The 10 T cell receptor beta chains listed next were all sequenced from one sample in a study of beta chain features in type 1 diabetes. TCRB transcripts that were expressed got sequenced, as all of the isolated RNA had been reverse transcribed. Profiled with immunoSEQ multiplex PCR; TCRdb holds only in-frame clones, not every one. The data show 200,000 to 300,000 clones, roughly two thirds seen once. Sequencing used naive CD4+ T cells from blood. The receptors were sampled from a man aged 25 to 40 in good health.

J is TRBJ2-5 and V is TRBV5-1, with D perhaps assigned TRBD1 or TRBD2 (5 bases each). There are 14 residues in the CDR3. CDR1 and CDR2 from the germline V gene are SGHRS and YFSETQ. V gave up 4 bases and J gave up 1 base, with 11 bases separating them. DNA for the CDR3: TGCGCCAGCAGCACGGGACGGATCCAAGAGACCCAGTACTTC. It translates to CASSTGRIQETQYF.

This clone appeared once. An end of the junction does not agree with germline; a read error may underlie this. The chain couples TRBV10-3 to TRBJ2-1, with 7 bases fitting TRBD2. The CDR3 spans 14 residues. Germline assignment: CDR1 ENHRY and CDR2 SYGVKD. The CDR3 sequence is CAIKRDESFNEQFF. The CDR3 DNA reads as TGTGCCATCAAGCGGGACGAGTCCTTCAATGAGCAGTTCTTC.

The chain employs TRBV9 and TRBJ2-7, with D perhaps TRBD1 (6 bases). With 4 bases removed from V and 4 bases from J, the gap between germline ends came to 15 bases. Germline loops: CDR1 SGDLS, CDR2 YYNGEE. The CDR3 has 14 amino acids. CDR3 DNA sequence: TGTGCCAGCAGCCCAGGACAGCCGACGTACGAGCAGTACTTC. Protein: CASSPGQPTYEQYF.

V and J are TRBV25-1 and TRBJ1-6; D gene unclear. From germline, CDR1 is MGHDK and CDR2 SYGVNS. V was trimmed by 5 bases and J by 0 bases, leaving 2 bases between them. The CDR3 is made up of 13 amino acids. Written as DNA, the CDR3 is TGTGCCAGCAGTAGCTCCTATAATTCACCCCTCCACTTT. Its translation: CASSSSYNSPLHF.

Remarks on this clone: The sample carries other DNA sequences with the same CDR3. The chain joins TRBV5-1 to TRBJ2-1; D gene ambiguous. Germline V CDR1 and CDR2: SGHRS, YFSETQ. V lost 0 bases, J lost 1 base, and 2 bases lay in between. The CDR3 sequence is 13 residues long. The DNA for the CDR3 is TGCGCCAGCAGCTTGGCATCCTACAATGAGCAGTTCTTC. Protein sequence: CASSLASYNEQFF.

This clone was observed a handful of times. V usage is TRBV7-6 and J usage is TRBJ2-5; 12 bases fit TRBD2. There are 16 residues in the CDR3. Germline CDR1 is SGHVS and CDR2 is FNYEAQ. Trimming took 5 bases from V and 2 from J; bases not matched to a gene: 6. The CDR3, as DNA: TGTGCCAGCAGCCCCCTAGCGGGAGGGCGGCAAGAGACCCAGTACTTC. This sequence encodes CASSPLAGGRQETQYF.

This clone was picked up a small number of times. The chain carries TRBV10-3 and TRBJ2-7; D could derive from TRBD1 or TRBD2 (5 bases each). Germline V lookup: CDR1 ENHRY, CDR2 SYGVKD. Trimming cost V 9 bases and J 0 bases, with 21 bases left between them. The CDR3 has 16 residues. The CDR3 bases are TGTGCCATAAGGGAAGCCGGGACCTTTAGCTCCTACGAGCAGTACTTC. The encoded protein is CAIREAGTFSSYEQYF.

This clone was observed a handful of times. The CDR3: CAYGTGANVLTF. In DNA form, the CDR3 reads TGTGCCTACGGAACTGGGGCCAACGTCCTGACTTTC. The chain couples TRBV30 to TRBJ2-6; the D is unclear. The V and J ends lost 7 bases and 2 bases respectively, with 6 bases between them. Germline V CDR1 and CDR2: GTSNPN, SVGIG (reference sequence). There are 12 residues in the CDR3.

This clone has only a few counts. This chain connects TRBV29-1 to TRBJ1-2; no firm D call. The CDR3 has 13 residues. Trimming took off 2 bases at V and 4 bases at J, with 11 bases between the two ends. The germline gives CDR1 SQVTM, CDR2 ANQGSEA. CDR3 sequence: CSVETGLPYGYTF. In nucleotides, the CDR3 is TGCAGCGTTGAAACGGGCCTTCCCTATGGCTACACCTTC.

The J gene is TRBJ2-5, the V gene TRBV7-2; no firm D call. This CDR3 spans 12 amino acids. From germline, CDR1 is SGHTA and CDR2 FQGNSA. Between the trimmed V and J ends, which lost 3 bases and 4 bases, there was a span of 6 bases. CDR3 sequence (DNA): TGTGCCAGCAGCTTTACAAGAGAGACCCAGTACTTC. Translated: CASSFTRETQYF.